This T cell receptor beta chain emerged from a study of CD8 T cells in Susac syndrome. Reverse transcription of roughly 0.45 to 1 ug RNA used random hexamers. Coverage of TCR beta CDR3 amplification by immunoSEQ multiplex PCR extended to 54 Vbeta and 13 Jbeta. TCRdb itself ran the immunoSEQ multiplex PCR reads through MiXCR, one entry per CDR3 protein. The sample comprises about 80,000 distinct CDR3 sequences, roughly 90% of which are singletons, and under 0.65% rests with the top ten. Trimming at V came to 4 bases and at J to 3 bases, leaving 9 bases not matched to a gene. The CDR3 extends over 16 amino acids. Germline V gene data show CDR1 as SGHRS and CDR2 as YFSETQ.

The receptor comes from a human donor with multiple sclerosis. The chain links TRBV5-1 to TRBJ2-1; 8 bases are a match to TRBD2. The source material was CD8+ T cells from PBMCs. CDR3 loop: CASSGLAAGYYNEQFF. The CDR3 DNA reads TGCGCCAGCAGCGGACTAGCCGCCGGTTACTACAATGAGCAGTTCTTC.